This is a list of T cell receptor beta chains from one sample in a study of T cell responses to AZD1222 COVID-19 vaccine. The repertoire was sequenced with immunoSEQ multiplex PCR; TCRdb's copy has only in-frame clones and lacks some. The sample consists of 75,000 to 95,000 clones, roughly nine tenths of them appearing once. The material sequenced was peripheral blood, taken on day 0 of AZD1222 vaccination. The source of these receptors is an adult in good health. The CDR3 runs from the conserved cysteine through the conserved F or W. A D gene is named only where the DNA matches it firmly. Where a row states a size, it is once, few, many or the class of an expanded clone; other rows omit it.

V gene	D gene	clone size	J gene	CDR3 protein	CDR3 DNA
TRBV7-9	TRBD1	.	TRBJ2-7	CASSWGQGSGEQYF	TGTGCCAGCAGCTGGGGACAGGGCTCGGGCGAGCAGTACTTC
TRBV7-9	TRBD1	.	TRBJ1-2	CASSPTGQDYGYTF	TGTGCCAGCAGCCCTACCGGACAGGACTATGGCTACACCTTC
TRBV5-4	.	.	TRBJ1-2	CASSLERGLGYTF	TGTGCCAGCAGCTTGGAACGGGGCCTTGGCTACACCTTC
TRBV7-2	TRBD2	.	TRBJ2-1	CASSSRLAGGSYNEQFF	TGTGCCAGCAGCTCCCGACTAGCGGGAGGGTCCTACAATGAGCAGTTCTTC
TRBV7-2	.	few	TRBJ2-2	CASSFLDGAGELFF	TGTGCCAGCAGCTTTCTAGACGGTGCAGGGGAGCTGTTTTTT
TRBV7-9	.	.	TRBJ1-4	CASSFLGGTNEKLFF	TGTGCCAGCAGCTTTTTGGGGGGAACTAATGAAAAACTGTTTTTT
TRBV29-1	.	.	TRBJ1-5	CSVAEAYSNQPQHF	TGCAGCGTTGCGGAGGCATATAGCAATCAGCCCCAGCATTTT
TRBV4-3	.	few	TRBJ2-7	CASSHRVSGTYEQYF	TGCGCCAGCAGCCACCGGGTTAGCGGTACCTACGAGCAGTACTTC
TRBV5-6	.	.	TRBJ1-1	CASSLGVGREAFF	TGTGCCAGCAGCTTGGGGGTGGGGAGAGAAGCTTTCTTT
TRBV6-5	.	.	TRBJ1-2	CASSPPGAGGYTF	TGTGCCAGCAGTCCCCCGGGGGCGGGTGGCTACACCTTC
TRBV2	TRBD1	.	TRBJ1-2	CASSTLGQGARGYTF	TGTGCCAGCAGTACCCTAGGACAGGGGGCGCGGGGCTACACCTTC
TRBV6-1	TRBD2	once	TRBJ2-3	CASSEFVSGRAPGWSTDTQYF	TGTGCCAGCAGTGAATTTGTTAGCGGGAGGGCCCCTGGGTGGAGCACAGATACGCAGTATTTT
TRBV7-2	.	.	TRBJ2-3	CASSLIRDPTDTQYF	TGTGCCAGCAGCTTAATCCGGGACCCCACAGATACGCAGTATTTT
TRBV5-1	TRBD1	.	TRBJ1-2	CASSEGQGNHGYTF	TGCGCCAGCAGCGAGGGACAGGGAAATCATGGCTACACCTTC
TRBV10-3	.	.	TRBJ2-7	CAISESRGTYEQYF	TGTGCCATCAGTGAGTCGCGTGGCACGTACGAGCAGTACTTC
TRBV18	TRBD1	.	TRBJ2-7	CASSPNRGHEQYF	TGTGCCAGCTCACCGAACAGGGGCCACGAGCAGTACTTC
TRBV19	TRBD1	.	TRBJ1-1	CASMGQTTEAFF	TGTGCCAGTATGGGACAGACCACTGAAGCTTTCTTT
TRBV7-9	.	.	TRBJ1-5	CASSLWEGGNQPQHF	TGTGCCAGCAGCTTATGGGAGGGTGGGAATCAGCCCCAGCATTTT
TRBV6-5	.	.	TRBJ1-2	CASRRMDSNYGYTF	TGTGCCAGCCGACGAATGGATTCAAACTATGGCTACACCTTC
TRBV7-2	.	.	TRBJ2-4	CASSFGQPKNIQYF	TGTGCCAGCAGCTTTGGACAGCCCAAAAACATTCAGTACTTC
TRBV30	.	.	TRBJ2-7	CAWSKGTSYEQYF	TGTGCCTGGTCTAAGGGAACCTCCTACGAGCAGTACTTC
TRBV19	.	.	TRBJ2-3	CASSPRTATDTQYF	TGTGCCAGTAGCCCCCGGACAGCGACAGATACGCAGTATTTT
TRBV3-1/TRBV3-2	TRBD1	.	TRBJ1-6	CASSQDRGAGGISPLHF	TGTGCCAGCAGCCAAGATCGGGGCGCAGGGGGAATTTCACCCCTCCACTTT
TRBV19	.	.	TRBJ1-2	CATPRSDRNYGYTF	TGTGCCACCCCACGATCGGACAGAAACTATGGCTACACCTTC
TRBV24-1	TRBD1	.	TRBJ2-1	CATSVPGQYNEQFF	TGTGCCACCAGTGTCCCGGGACAGTACAATGAGCAGTTCTTC
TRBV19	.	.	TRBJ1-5	CASTPWGGTDSNQPQHF	TGTGCCAGTACCCCTTGGGGGGGCACCGATAGCAATCAGCCCCAGCATTTT
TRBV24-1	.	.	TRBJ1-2	CATRWTPYGYTF	TGTGCCACCAGATGGACTCCTTATGGCTACACCTTC
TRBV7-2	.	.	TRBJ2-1	CASSPRTGLGSYNEQFF	TGTGCCAGCAGCCCGCGCACAGGGCTGGGGTCGTACAATGAGCAGTTCTTC
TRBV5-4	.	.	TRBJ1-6	CASSLGAASPLHF	TGTGCCAGCAGCTTGGGGGCAGCTTCACCCCTCCACTTT
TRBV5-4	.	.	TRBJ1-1	CASSLFRQDPTEAFF	TGTGCCAGCAGCTTATTCCGCCAGGACCCCACCGAAGCTTTCTTT
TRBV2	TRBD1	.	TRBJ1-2	CASSNYRDRTYGYTF	TGTGCCAGCAGTAACTACCGGGACAGGACCTATGGCTACACCTTC
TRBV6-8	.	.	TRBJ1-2	CASSYVGGGYTF	TGTGCCAGCAGTTACGTCGGAGGTGGCTACACCTTC
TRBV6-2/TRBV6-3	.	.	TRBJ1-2	CASSYSTTYGYTF	TGTGCCAGCAGTTACTCGACAACCTATGGCTACACCTTC
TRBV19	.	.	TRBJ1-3	CATTPTLGNTIYF	TGTGCCACTACCCCTACACTCGGAAACACCATATATTTT
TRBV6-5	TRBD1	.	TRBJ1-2	CASSGRTGGGYTF	TGTGCCAGCAGCGGTAGGACAGGGGGCGGCTACACCTTC
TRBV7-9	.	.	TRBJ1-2	CASSFQGPYGYTF	TGTGCCAGCAGCTTTCAGGGCCCCTATGGCTACACCTTC
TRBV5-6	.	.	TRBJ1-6	CASSPPRWQYNSPLHF	TGTGCCAGCAGCCCACCCCGATGGCAGTATAATTCACCCCTCCACTTT
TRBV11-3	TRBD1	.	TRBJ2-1	CASSQDRGPRYEQFF	TGTGCCAGCAGCCAGGACAGGGGGCCGCGATATGAGCAGTTCTTC
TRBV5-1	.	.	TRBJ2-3	CASSFRRGQADTQYF	TGCGCCAGCAGCTTCCGGCGGGGGCAGGCAGATACGCAGTATTTT
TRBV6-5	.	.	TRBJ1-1	CASSYSHTEAFF	TGTGCCAGCAGTTACTCGCACACTGAAGCTTTCTTT
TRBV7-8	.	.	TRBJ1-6	CASSFVAGDSPLHF	TGTGCCAGCAGCTTTGTGGCGGGTGATTCACCCCTCCACTTT
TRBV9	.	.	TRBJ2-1	CASSVGETYNEQFF	TGTGCCAGCAGCGTCGGGGAAACCTACAATGAGCAGTTCTTC
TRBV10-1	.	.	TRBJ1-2	CASSHLWAGYTF	TGCGCCAGCAGTCATCTATGGGCGGGCTACACCTTC
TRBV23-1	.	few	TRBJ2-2	CASSQWGTGELFF	TGCGCCAGCAGTCAATGGGGGACCGGGGAGCTGTTTTTT
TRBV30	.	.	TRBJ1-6	CAWIGTGRSSPLHF	TGTGCCTGGATCGGCACAGGGCGTTCGTCACCCCTCCACTTT
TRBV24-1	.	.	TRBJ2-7	CATSDNRGYEQYF	TGTGCCACCAGTGATAACAGAGGCTACGAGCAGTACTTC
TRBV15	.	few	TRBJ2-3	CATSRDWSEGGMVWATQYF	TGTGCCACCAGCAGAGATTGGTCGGAGGGGGGCATGGTTTGGGCGACGCAGTATTTT